The 29 T cell receptor beta chains presented below share a single source sample, sequenced in a study of blood T cell repertoires in COVID-19. Repertoires were generated with immunoSEQ multiplex PCR, while TCRdb's copy carries only in-frame clones and drops some. The sample contains some 190,000 clones, 84% of which appear only once. The sample was peripheral blood. Every receptor here comes from a woman older than 75 with COVID-19, enrolled during active disease.

This clone showed up just a few times. Within the sample, other DNA sequences also encode this same CDR3. This sequence joins TRBV5-4 and TRBJ1-2, with D possibly TRBD1 on 6 matching bases. V was cut by 4 bases and J by 2 bases, with 9 bases left in between. Per germline, CDR1 SGHNT and CDR2 YYREEE (reference sequence). The CDR3 runs 13 residues. In nucleotides, the CDR3 is TGTGCCAGCAGCCCGGACAGCAACTATGGCTACACCTTC. This encodes CASSPDSNYGYTF.

This rearrangement joins TRBV14 to TRBJ2-6, with D perhaps matching TRBD2 (6 bases). V was clipped by 3 bases and J by 3 bases, with 18 bases between them. This CDR3 is 18 amino acids long. Germline V gives CDR1 SGHDN, CDR2 FVKESK. CDR3 in DNA: TGTGCCAGCAGCCACATGCCGGGACTGTCCTATGGGGCCAACGTCCTGACTTTC. Translated: CASSHMPGLSYGANVLTF.

V usage is TRBV6-5 and J usage is TRBJ1-2; 9 positions match TRBD1. The CDR3 sequence is 15 residues long. V gave up 5 bases and J gave up 6 bases; unmatched junction bases: 10. From germline, CDR1 is MNHEY and CDR2 SVGAGI. This CDR3 reads CASSLHPGTGNGYTF. Written as DNA, the CDR3 is TGTGCCAGCAGTCTACACCCCGGGACAGGGAATGGCTACACCTTC.

This clone came up once. The rearrangement links TRBV7-3 to TRBJ1-1; D is perhaps TRBD1 (5 bases). Germline V gives CDR1 SGHTA, CDR2 FQGTGA. V lost 3 bases and J 3 bases, leaving 11 bases between the germline ends. The CDR3 length is 14 residues. The CDR3 DNA reads as TGTGCCAGCAGCTTCGGGGGGTTGGACACTGAAGCTTTCTTT. Translation gives CASSFGGLDTEAFF.

The genes are TRBV6-6 and TRBJ2-7; 9 bases fit TRBD2. Germline V gene lookup returns CDR1 MNHNY and CDR2 SVGAGI (reference sequence). J was trimmed by 2 bases and V by 6 bases; bases with no gene match: 14. The CDR3 totals 17 residues. Here the CDR3 DNA reads TGTGCCAGCAGCCGACTAGCGGAACCATCCCAACCCTACGAGCAGTACTTC. Translating it yields CASSRLAEPSQPYEQYF.

The chain combines TRBV28 with TRBJ2-7; the D gene is possibly TRBD2 (5 bases). The CDR3 covers 12 residues. From germline, CDR1 is MDHEN and CDR2 SYDVKM. V was pared by 6 bases and J by 5 bases, with 11 bases between. In DNA form, the CDR3 reads TGTGCCAGCAGCCTCGGGGTGAACGAGCAGTACTTC. This encodes CASSLGVNEQYF.

J is TRBJ1-4 and V is TRBV6-6; D gene uncertain. CDR1 is MNHNY, CDR2 SVGAGI, per germline (reference sequence). The ends were cut back, 0 bases at V and 3 bases at J, with 8 bases in the middle. The CDR3 covers 15 residues. The CDR3 sequence is CASSYSAGSNEKLFF. CDR3 sequence (DNA): TGTGCCAGCAGTTACTCGGCCGGGTCTAATGAAAAACTGTTTTTT.

The table lists this clone with a count of one. Written as DNA, the CDR3 is TGCGCCAGCAGCGCGCAGGGGGCTGAGACCCAGTACTTC. It specifies CASSAQGAETQYF. The chain combines TRBV5-1 with TRBJ2-5; 8 bases are shared with TRBD1. This CDR3 comprises 13 residues. After removal of 4 bases from V and 5 bases from J, the junction contained 4 bases not matched to a gene. Per the germline V gene, CDR1 is SGHRS and CDR2 is YFSETQ.

The J gene is TRBJ2-5, the V gene TRBV7-9, with 7 bases identical to TRBD2. The CDR3 consists of 14 residues. The V gene's germline CDR1 is SEHNR and CDR2 FQNEAQ (reference sequence). V lost 2 bases and J lost 5; bases outside the gene matches: 5. This CDR3 is CASSLSSGSETQYF. As DNA, the CDR3 is TGTGCCAGCAGCTTATCTAGCGGCTCCGAGACCCAGTACTTC.

This rearrangement joins TRBV5-6 to TRBJ1-6; D may be TRBD1 (5 bases). The CDR3 length is 16 residues. Germline CDR1 SGHDT, CDR2 YYEEEE. Trimming removed 4 bases from V and 0 bases from J, with 11 bases in between. The CDR3 bases are TGTGCCAGCAGCCCTGACAGTAGCTCCTATAATTCACCCCTCCACTTT. Translated, it gives CASSPDSSSYNSPLHF.

The V gene is TRBV18, the J gene TRBJ1-5, with 8 bases that match TRBD1. J was trimmed by 8 bases and V by 6 bases; bases with no gene match: 12. This CDR3 region has 15 residues. The germline CDR1 and CDR2 sequences are KGHSH and LQKENI. The CDR3 is CASSLYRDRPKPQHF. CDR3 sequence (DNA): TGTGCCAGCTCCCTGTACCGGGACAGGCCCAAGCCCCAGCATTTT.

The chain has TRBV10-2 and TRBJ1-5, with D perhaps TRBD1 (5 bases). The V and J ends lost 2 bases and 4 bases respectively, with 6 bases between them. This CDR3 has 13 residues. Germline CDR1 and CDR2: WSHSY and SAAADI. CDR3 sequence reads: CASSEGGNQPQHF. The CDR3 region has the DNA TGCGCCAGCAGTGAGGGGGGGAATCAGCCCCAGCATTTT.

The rearrangement uses TRBV9 and TRBJ1-4; no clear D. Trimming stripped 4 bases from V and 3 bases from J, with 13 bases between. CDR3 length: 15 residues. The germline V gene encodes CDR1 SGDLS and CDR2 YYNGEE. Written as DNA, the CDR3 is TGTGCCAGCAGCCCGGGAAGGGCTCCTAATGAAAAACTGTTTTTT. It encodes CASSPGRAPNEKLFF.

This clone was seen only a few times. The chain couples TRBV5-6 to TRBJ2-2; 8 positions agree with TRBD1. Germline V lookup: CDR1 SGHDT, CDR2 YYEEEE. The junction had 20 bases not matched to a gene; V was cut back by 3 bases and J by 7 bases. CDR3 length equals 19 residues. In nucleotides, the CDR3 is TGTGCCAGCAGCTCGCTCCGAGCGTCAGGGGGCGGTTTGAGCGGGGAGCTGTTTTTT. Protein sequence: CASSSLRASGGGLSGELFF.

The genes are TRBV3-1 (or the pseudogene TRBV3-2) and TRBJ2-2; D possibly corresponds to TRBD1 (6 bases). Germline-derived CDR1 and CDR2 are LGHDT and YNNKEL (reference sequence). V lost 2 bases and J lost 0, with 10 bases in between. This CDR3 is 16 amino acids long. This CDR3 reads CASSQMTGTNTGELFF. DNA of the CDR3: TGTGCCAGCAGCCAAATGACAGGAACGAACACCGGGGAGCTGTTTTTT.

This chain uses TRBV12-3 or TRBV12-4 with TRBJ1-2; D may be TRBD1 (5 bases). This CDR3 region has 12 residues. V was pared by 3 bases and J by 8 bases, with 10 bases between. The CDR3, as DNA: TGTGCCAGCAGTTTTCAGGGAGGCGGCTACACCTTC. It translates to CASSFQGGGYTF.

V usage is TRBV3-1 (or the pseudogene TRBV3-2) and J usage is TRBJ1-1, with D uncertain. With 5 bases removed from V and 1 base from J, the gap between germline ends came to 8 bases. The CDR3 extends over 13 amino acids. Germline-derived CDR1 and CDR2 are LGHDT and YNNKEL (reference sequence). The CDR3 is CASSRGENTEAFF. The DNA of the CDR3 is TGTGCCAGCAGCAGAGGAGAGAACACTGAAGCTTTCTTT.

The chain carries TRBV10-2 and TRBJ1-5; 9 nucleotides align to TRBD1. V was clipped by 6 bases and J by 6 bases; unmatched bases: 3. This CDR3 has 13 amino acids. Germline lookup yields CDR1 WSHSY and CDR2 SAAADI. The CDR3 region has the DNA TGCGCCAGCAGACAGGGGGCGATTCAGCCCCAGCATTTT. Translated, it gives CASRQGAIQPQHF.

The chain joins TRBV5-1 to TRBJ2-6, with D possibly matching TRBD1 (5 bases). Trimming cost V 4 bases and J 0 bases, with 8 bases left between them. CDR3 length: 15 amino acids. Germline V gene sequence: CDR1 SGHRS, CDR2 YFSETQ. This CDR3 reads CASSQGSSGANVLTF. CDR3 coding DNA: TGCGCCAGCAGCCAGGGATCCTCTGGGGCCAACGTCCTGACTTTC.

As regards this clone: This sample includes further DNA sequences coding for the same CDR3. V usage is TRBV3-1 (or the pseudogene TRBV3-2) and J usage is TRBJ1-1; the match to TRBD1 covers 7 bases. Trimming removed 6 bases from V and 4 bases from J; junction bases left unmatched: 5. CDR1 LGHDT and CDR2 YNNKEL come from the germline V gene (reference sequence). This CDR3 region has 13 residues. The CDR3 spells CASSRQGGTEAFF. The CDR3 DNA reads TGTGCCAGCAGTCGACAGGGAGGCACTGAAGCTTTCTTT.

This chain joins TRBV10-1 and TRBJ2-3, with 9 bases identical to TRBD2. Trimming at V came to 8 bases and at J to 7 bases, leaving 19 bases not matched to a gene. The CDR3 extends over 17 amino acids. From germline, CDR1 is WNHNN and CDR2 SYGVQD (reference sequence). The CDR3 loop reads CASYPARAGGQFNTQYF. DNA of the CDR3: TGCGCCAGCTACCCAGCGAGGGCGGGGGGGCAGTTTAATACGCAGTATTTT.

This clone was seen more than once but under ten times. The rearrangement joins TRBV18 to TRBJ2-2; D is possibly TRBD1 (7 bases). Trimming took off 3 bases at V and 7 bases at J, with 12 bases between the two ends. The CDR3 totals 14 residues. Germline loops: CDR1 KGHSH, CDR2 LQKENI. The CDR3 DNA sequence: TGTGCCAGCTCACCGGACAGGAGGGGCGGGGAGCTGTTTTTT. Translated, it gives CASSPDRRGGELFF.

The rearrangement uses TRBV6-5 and TRBJ2-5, with D possibly TRBD2 on 5 matching bases. Trimming removed 10 bases at V and 0 bases at J, with 15 bases between. The germline CDR1 and CDR2 sequences are MNHEY and SVGAGI. This CDR3 is 14 amino acids long. CDR3 nucleotides: TGTGCCACCGCACGGGGTCCGTACCAAGAGACCCAGTACTTC. It yields the protein CATARGPYQETQYF.

V and J are TRBV4-1 and TRBJ1-5; D is undetermined. Trimming left V 0 bases short and J 1 base short, with 10 bases between. CDR1 is MGHRA, CDR2 YSYEKL, per germline. The CDR3 length is 16 residues. In DNA form, the CDR3 reads TGCGCCAGCAGCCAAGATCCGGGGATGAGCAATCAGCCCCAGCATTTT. Residues: CASSQDPGMSNQPQHF.

The CDR3 bases are TGTGCCAGTAGCTCTAGCCAAGAGACCCAGTACTTC. Encoded protein: CASSSSQETQYF. The chain employs TRBV2 and TRBJ2-5; D remains unclear. Trimming cost V 9 bases and J 1 base, with 9 bases left between them. The germline V gene has CDR1 SNHLY and CDR2 FYNNEI. The CDR3 length is 12 residues.

The chain has TRBV19 and TRBJ2-7; TRBD1 might be the D (6 bases). Per germline, CDR1 LNHDA and CDR2 SQIVND (reference sequence). V lost 4 bases and J lost 1, with 11 bases in between. CDR3 length equals 14 residues. Here the CDR3 reads CASSNRAGSYEQYF. DNA for the CDR3: TGTGCCAGTAGTAACAGGGCGGGTTCCTACGAGCAGTACTTC.

This chain uses TRBV12-3 or TRBV12-4 with TRBJ1-1, with 7 nucleotides matching TRBD1. With V trimmed by 2 bases and J by 12 bases, 6 bases remained unmatched. The CDR3 runs 12 residues. This CDR3 reads CASSLPGGLTFF. CDR3 nucleotide sequence: TGTGCCAGCAGTTTACCAGGGGGTTTGACTTTCTTT.

The V call is TRBV7-9, the J call TRBJ2-2; D ambiguous. V was cut by 8 bases and J by 0 bases, with 4 bases left in between. CDR3 length equals 12 residues. Germline V gene data show CDR1 as SEHNR and CDR2 as FQNEAQ (reference sequence). Here the CDR3 reads CASRANTGELFF. DNA for the CDR3: TGTGCCAGCCGCGCGAACACCGGGGAGCTGTTTTTT.

The genes are TRBV19 and TRBJ1-1, with D possibly being TRBD1 (5 bases). Germline V lookup: CDR1 LNHDA, CDR2 SQIVND (reference sequence). The V gene lost 5 bases and the J gene lost 1 base, with 11 bases spanning the gap. The CDR3 length is 14 residues. The DNA for the CDR3 is TGTGCCAGTAGTCACGGCGGGGGGAACACTGAAGCTTTCTTT. This encodes CASSHGGGNTEAFF.